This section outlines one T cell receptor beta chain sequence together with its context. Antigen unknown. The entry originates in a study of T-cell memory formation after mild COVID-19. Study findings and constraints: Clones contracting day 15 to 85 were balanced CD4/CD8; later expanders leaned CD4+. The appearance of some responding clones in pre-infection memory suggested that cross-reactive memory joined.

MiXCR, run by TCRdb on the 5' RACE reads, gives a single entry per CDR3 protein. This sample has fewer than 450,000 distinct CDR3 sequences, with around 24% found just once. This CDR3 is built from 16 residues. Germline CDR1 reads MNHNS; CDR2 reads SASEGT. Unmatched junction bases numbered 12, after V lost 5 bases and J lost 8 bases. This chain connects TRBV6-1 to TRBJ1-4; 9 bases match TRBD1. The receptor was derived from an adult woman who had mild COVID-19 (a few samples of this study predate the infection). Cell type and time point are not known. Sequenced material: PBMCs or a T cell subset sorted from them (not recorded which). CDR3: CASSYNAGTGLEKLFF. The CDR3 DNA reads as TGTGCCAGCAGTTACAACGCCGGGACAGGGTTGGAAAAACTGTTTTTT.